In this sample, the clone carrying this TCR beta chain turned up a few times. Its target is unknown. MiXCR, applied by TCRdb to the 5' RACE reads, yields one record per CDR3 protein. The sample lists roughly 48,000 distinct CDR3 sequences; roughly 27% were seen once. These data originate in a study of T-cell memory formation after mild COVID-19. As for the study in general: Across donors, TCR clusters were largely donor specific. Findings of the study overall: Clones from the second wave (peaking day 37) had unconfirmed SARS-CoV-2 specificity. CD4+ bias marked clones expanding day 15 to 37, unlike balanced contracting clones. Memory cells collected pre-infection included some clones that later responded, suggesting cross-reactive memory joined.

This CDR3 comprises 13 residues. The germline V and J ends were trimmed by 3 bases and 5 bases, with 11 bases remaining between them. Germline CDR1 is MDHEN and CDR2 is SYDVKM. The V and J genes are TRBV28 and TRBJ2-7, with D maybe TRBD1 (5 bases). Input material: PBMCs or a T cell subset sorted from them (not recorded which). This TCR came from a man aged 18 to 35 who had mild COVID-19 (a few samples of this study predate the infection). Cell type and time point are not known. The CDR3 nucleotides read TGTGCCAGCAGTTTGGGTCAGGGTCACGAGCAGTACTTC. Protein sequence: CASSLGQGHEQYF.